This TCR beta chain is from a study of control samples from healthy donors and cancer patients. Only a few counts were recorded for this clone. This CDR3 contains 17 residues. V gave up 6 bases and J gave up 3 bases; unmatched junction bases: 12. CDR1 and CDR2 from the germline V gene are KGHSH and LQKENI. Clones were sequenced by immunoSEQ multiplex PCR, and TCRdb holds only the in-frame ones, with some missing. There are approximately 150,000 clones in the sample; 88% occur only once, and 1.7% lies in the top ten. This TCR derives from a man younger than 35 in good health. V and J are TRBV18 and TRBJ1-4, with 8 bases that match TRBD1. The sample was blood. CDR3 in amino acids: CASSTYGQGSANEKLFF. The CDR3 DNA sequence: TGTGCCAGCTCGACCTACGGACAGGGCTCGGCTAATGAAAAACTGTTTTTT.